This T cell receptor (beta chain) was profiled in a study of cytomegalovirus exposure and HLA in healthy donors. PCR amplification relied on 60 Vbeta primers (plus 13 Jbeta primers). Using immunoSEQ multiplex PCR, the repertoire was profiled, and TCRdb retains in-frame clones only, with some absent. The sample holds some 120,000 clones, about 73% seen once. Sequenced material: PBMCs. This TCR derives from a woman in her thirties or forties in good health and CMV-seronegative.

Here the CDR3 reads CASSLDEWGYTF. Written as DNA, the CDR3 is TGTGCCAGCAGCTTAGATGAGTGGGGCTACACCTTC. The rearrangement uses TRBV7-2 and TRBJ1-2, with D unresolved. From germline, CDR1 is SGHTA and CDR2 FQGNSA. The CDR3 covers 12 residues. V was clipped by 1 base and J by 8 bases, with 8 bases between them.